The 16 T cell receptor beta chains listed next were all sequenced from one sample in a study of T cells in Graves' hyperthyroidism and ophthalmopathy. Amplified TCR beta CDR3 regions came from RNA transcripts. An initial round of RT-PCR targeting the TCR CDR3 relied on the HTBI primer set. In TCRdb, the multiplex PCR reads were re-called with MiXCR into one record per CDR3 protein. The sample shows about 350,000 distinct CDR3 sequences, 11% to 15% of them seen only once. Specimen: blood. These receptors were taken from a woman in her 30s with Graves' hyperthyroidism.

This clonotype was counted many times. The rearrangement links TRBV6-2 or TRBV6-3 to TRBJ1-6; D is ambiguous. This CDR3 contains 13 residues. V was cut by 6 bases and J by 8 bases, with 11 bases left in between. Germline assignment: CDR1 MNHEY and CDR2 SVGEGT. CDR3 sequence (DNA): TGTGCCAGCAGAGCGGGAGAGTATTCACCCCTCCACTTT. This gives the protein CASRAGEYSPLHF.

The J gene is TRBJ2-7, the V gene TRBV2; D possibly uses TRBD1 or TRBD2 (5 bases each). Trimming stripped 8 bases from V and 0 bases from J, with 11 bases between. CDR1 and CDR2 from the germline V gene are SNHLY and FYNNEI. The CDR3 has 13 amino acids. This CDR3 is CASRDPSSYEQYF. The CDR3 DNA follows: TGTGCCAGCCGGGACCCAAGCTCCTACGAGCAGTACTTC.

This sequence joins TRBV13 and TRBJ2-5, with D possibly matching TRBD1 (5 bases). Trimming removed 2 bases from V and 2 bases from J, with 9 bases in between. CDR3 length equals 14 residues. The germline V gene has CDR1 PRHDT and CDR2 FYEKMQ (reference sequence). Here the CDR3 reads CASSLRTPQETQYF. The CDR3 bases are TGTGCCAGCAGCTTAAGGACACCTCAAGAGACCCAGTACTTC.

The genes are TRBV10-3 and TRBJ1-2; tentative D call: TRBD1 (5 bases). This CDR3 has 14 amino acids. Deletions cut 3 bases from V and 3 bases from J, with 11 bases between. Germline CDR1 ENHRY, CDR2 SYGVKD. The CDR3 spells CAISERQTDYGYTF. The CDR3 DNA is TGTGCCATCAGTGAACGACAGACTGACTATGGCTACACCTTC.

This chain links TRBV20-1 with TRBJ2-4; 7 positions match TRBD2. Germline values: CDR1 DFQATT, CDR2 SNEGSKA (reference sequence). J lost 3 bases, V lost 6 bases, and 20 bases had no gene match. This CDR3 has 18 residues. The CDR3 DNA follows: TGCAGTGCACCGCCCCTAGCGGCTGGGGGTCGGGACAAAAACATTCAGTACTTC. Translated: CSAPPLAAGGRDKNIQYF.

This clonotype was seen many times. The chain employs TRBV12-3 or TRBV12-4 and TRBJ2-3; a possible D gene is TRBD2 (5 bases). The CDR3 runs 15 residues. The ends were cut back, 4 bases at V and 2 bases at J, with 13 bases in the middle. The CDR3 loop is CASSSGEINTDTQYF. CDR3 sequence (DNA): TGTGCCAGCAGTTCCGGGGAGATAAACACAGATACGCAGTATTTT.

This clonotype was seen many times. The genes are TRBV28 and TRBJ2-3; D not certain. In germline, CDR1 is MDHEN, CDR2 SYDVKM. There are 15 residues in the CDR3. V gave up 3 bases and J gave up 3 bases, with 13 bases separating them. CDR3 sequence (DNA): TGTGCCAGCAGTTTGACGGCGATATCGACAGATACGCAGTATTTT. Translating it yields CASSLTAISTDTQYF. The whole variable domain, remainder taken from reference TRBV28 and TRBJ2-3, is DVKVTQSSRYLVKRTGEKVFLECVQDMDHENMFWYRQDPGLGLRLIYFSYDVKMKEKGDIPEGYSVSREKKERFSLILESASTNQTSMYLCASSLTAISTDTQYFGPGTRLTVL.

This clonotype has a count of ten or more. The chain has TRBV2 and TRBJ1-5; no reliable D call. The CDR3 has 15 residues. Looked up from germline, CDR1 is SNHLY and CDR2 is FYNNEI. The germline V and J ends were trimmed by 7 bases and 2 bases, with 15 bases remaining between them. CDR3 in amino acids: CASKDTFIGNQPQHF. The CDR3 coding sequence is TGTGCCAGCAAAGACACATTCATAGGCAATCAGCCCCAGCATTTT. Full variable domain (rest looked up from reference TRBV2 and TRBJ1-5): EPEVTQTPSHQVTQMGQEVILRCVPISNHLYFYWYRQILGQKVEFLVSFYNNEISEKSEIFDDQFSVERPDGSNFTLKIRSTKLEDSAMYFCASKDTFIGNQPQHFGDGTRLSIL.

This clonotype was picked up a small number of times. This chain uses TRBV11-2 with TRBJ1-2; D remains unclear. The CDR3 consists of 18 residues. V was shortened by 5 bases and J by 0 bases, with 22 bases between the two germline ends. The germline V gene has CDR1 SGHAT and CDR2 FQNNGV. CDR3 sequence reads: CASSPLTRWTGANYGYTF. DNA of the CDR3: TGTGCCAGCAGCCCTCTAACACGGTGGACCGGAGCTAACTATGGCTACACCTTC.

There are many counts of this clonotype. The V call is TRBV29-1, the J call TRBJ1-1; no clear D. V lost 2 bases and J lost 1, with 8 bases in between. The CDR3 covers 13 residues. Per the germline V gene, CDR1 is SQVTM and CDR2 is ANQGSEA. The CDR3 region is CSVEQAGNTEAFF. Written as DNA, the CDR3 is TGCAGCGTTGAACAGGCGGGGAACACTGAAGCTTTCTTT.

This clonotype has a count of ten or more. This sequence joins TRBV20-1 and TRBJ2-7, with 11 bases fitting TRBD1. Germline CDR1 and CDR2: DFQATT and SNEGSKA (reference sequence). This CDR3 region has 14 residues. Trimming removed 4 bases from V and 7 bases from J; junction bases left unmatched: 9. This CDR3 reads CSATFGQGAREQYF. The CDR3 nucleotides read TGCAGTGCTACTTTCGGACAGGGGGCGAGAGAGCAGTACTTC.

This chain links TRBV4-3 with TRBJ1-5, with 9 positions matching TRBD1. Germline-derived CDR1 and CDR2 are LGHNA and YSLEER. V trimming: 4 bases; J trimming: 1 base; junction bases outside the gene matches: 2. The CDR3 runs 15 residues. The CDR3 is CASSRDRASNQPQHF. The CDR3 DNA sequence: TGCGCCAGCAGCCGGGACAGGGCGAGCAATCAGCCCCAGCATTTT.

This clonotype came up many times. The chain recombines TRBV2 with TRBJ1-1, with a tentative D call TRBD1 (5 bases). CDR1 is SNHLY, CDR2 FYNNEI, per germline. The CDR3 has 14 residues. The V end lost 0 bases, the J end lost 11 bases, and 16 bases lay between the germline ends. CDR3 nucleotide sequence: TGTGCCAGCAGTGAAGCGCTTGGGGCGTCGAGGGCTTTCTTT. This encodes CASSEALGASRAFF.

This clonotype was observed many times. J is TRBJ1-4 and V is TRBV28, with D unclear. V was pared by 8 bases and J by 0 bases, with 13 bases between. The CDR3 totals 15 residues. Per germline, CDR1 MDHEN and CDR2 SYDVKM. CDR3 DNA sequence: TGTGCCAGCTCTCTACGCAGGACAACTAATGAAAAACTGTTTTTT. Translated: CASSLRRTTNEKLFF.

This clonotype has at least ten counts. V is TRBV28 and J is TRBJ2-1; 11 bases are shared with TRBD2. The J segment lost 5 bases and the V segment lost 6 bases, leaving 3 bases of the junction unmatched. Per the germline V gene, CDR1 is MDHEN and CDR2 is SYDVKM. The CDR3 loop spans 14 amino acids. Here the CDR3 reads CASRGTSGHNEQFF. The CDR3 nucleotides read TGTGCCAGCAGAGGGACTAGCGGCCACAATGAGCAGTTCTTC.

The sample holds many counts of this clonotype. In DNA form, the CDR3 reads TGTGCCAGCAGTTTACAAGGACAGAAGCAGTTCTTC. This encodes CASSLQGQKQFF. This chain uses TRBV28 with TRBJ2-1; D is perhaps TRBD1 (6 bases). From germline, CDR1 is MDHEN and CDR2 SYDVKM. The germline V and J ends were trimmed by 2 bases and 11 bases, with 10 bases remaining between them. CDR3 size: 12 residues. Together with reference TRBV28 and TRBJ2-1, the CDR3 gives the full variable domain: DVKVTQSSRYLVKRTGEKVFLECVQDMDHENMFWYRQDPGLGLRLIYFSYDVKMKEKGDIPEGYSVSREKKERFSLILESASTNQTSMYLCASSLQGQKQFFGPGTRLTVL.